The rows below give T cell receptor beta chains drawn from one sample of a study of T cell changes during pregnancy in multiple sclerosis. Method: immunoSEQ multiplex PCR; TCRdb's copy keeps in-frame clones and lacks some. The table has about 62,000 clones, 93% seen once. Sequences were derived from CD8+ T cells from peripheral blood mononuclear cells, sampled in the second trimester of pregnancy. The receptors derive from a female donor with multiple sclerosis, enrolled in a pregnancy study. Each CDR3 is given with its conserved first and last residue. A D gene is named only where the DNA matches it firmly. Rows may omit the clone size; those that give it use once, few, many or a size class.

>TRBJ1-3|TRBD1|-|TRBV28
CVATGEGNTIYF
TGTGTCGCGACAGGGGAAGGAAACACCATATATTTT
>TRBJ2-3|-|once|TRBV19
CASTDTGYSGRTDTQYF
TGTGCCAGTACCGATACGGGGTATAGCGGCCGCACAGATACGCAGTATTTT
>TRBJ1-1|-|-|TRBV28
CASRPLTGPEAFF
TGTGCCAGCAGGCCCTTGACAGGCCCCGAAGCTTTCTTT
>TRBJ1-1|TRBD1|-|TRBV19
CASSWGQTNTEAFF
TGTGCCAGTAGTTGGGGACAGACTAACACTGAAGCTTTCTTT
>TRBJ2-2|-|few|TRBV15
CATSRAWRGRITNTGELFF
TGTGCCACCAGCAGAGCTTGGAGGGGCAGAATTACGAACACCGGGGAGCTGTTTTTT
>TRBJ2-7|TRBD2|-|TRBV9
CASSDSIAGGPYEQYF
TGTGCCAGCAGCGACTCAATAGCGGGAGGGCCTTACGAGCAGTACTTC
>TRBJ2-2|TRBD1|-|TRBV5-6
CASSLVTGDGELFF
TGTGCCAGCAGCTTGGTTACAGGGGACGGGGAGCTGTTTTTT
>TRBJ1-2|-|-|TRBV9
CASSAPGRSGYGYTF
TGTGCCAGCAGCGCCCCAGGGAGGAGCGGCTATGGCTACACCTTC
>TRBJ2-7|-|-|TRBV9
CASSPPDKAHEQYF
TGTGCCAGCAGCCCCCCGGACAAAGCCCACGAGCAGTACTTC
>TRBJ2-7|-|once|TRBV10-2
CASSESSPYEQYF
TGCGCCAGCAGTGAGTCAAGCCCTTACGAGCAGTACTTC
>TRBJ1-4|-|-|TRBV7-6
CASSLISRGTATNEKLFF
TGTGCCAGCAGCTTAATATCTCGGGGGACTGCAACTAATGAAAAACTGTTTTTT
>TRBJ1-2|-|-|TRBV5-1
CASSLSRESSFGYTF
TGCGCCAGCAGCTTGTCGCGGGAATCGTCCTTTGGCTACACCTTC
>TRBJ2-7|TRBD2|-|TRBV4-1
CASSQLAGATYEQYF
TGCGCCAGCAGCCAATTAGCGGGAGCAACCTACGAGCAGTACTTC
>TRBJ2-1|TRBD2|-|TRBV27
CASSLPSGAGNEQFF
TGTGCCAGCAGTTTACCCAGCGGGGCGGGGAATGAGCAGTTCTTC
>TRBJ2-5|TRBD1|-|TRBV9
CASSTRTGGLETQYF
TGTGCCAGCAGCACCCGGACAGGGGGCTTGGAGACCCAGTACTTC
>TRBJ2-1|TRBD2|once|TRBV19
CATGLAGDNEQFF
TGTGCCACTGGACTAGCGGGAGACAATGAGCAGTTCTTC
>TRBJ2-7|TRBD2|-|TRBV4-1
CASSQGAGVGYKQYF
TGCGCCAGCAGCCAAGGGGCGGGAGTGGGCTACAAGCAGTACTTC
>TRBJ2-5|-|-|TRBV9
CASSTEGGVETQYF
TGTGCCAGCAGCACCGAGGGGGGGGTCGAGACCCAGTACTTC
>TRBJ2-3|TRBD1|-|TRBV14
CASSQGVDRGFTDTQYF
TGTGCCAGCAGCCAAGGGGTCGACAGGGGGTTCACAGATACGCAGTATTTT
>TRBJ2-1|TRBD2|-|TRBV5-1
CASRLESSGRNEQFF
TGCGCCAGCAGATTGGAGTCTAGCGGGAGAAATGAGCAGTTCTTC
>TRBJ1-2|TRBD1|-|TRBV10-2
CASSEGARFHGYTF
TGCGCCAGCAGCGAGGGGGCGAGGTTTCATGGCTACACCTTC
>TRBJ2-5|TRBD2|-|TRBV7-8
CASSLGTRHETQYF
TGTGCCAGCAGCTTAGGGACTAGACACGAGACCCAGTACTTC
>TRBJ1-2|-|-|TRBV5-1
CASSLDVTPEVYGYTF
TGCGCCAGCAGCTTGGATGTTACGCCGGAGGTCTATGGCTACACCTTC
>TRBJ2-2|-|-|TRBV30
CAWSPTSYELFF
TGTGCCTGGAGTCCCACTAGCTATGAGCTGTTTTTT
>TRBJ2-3|-|-|TRBV7-2
CASSSTSDTQYF
TGTGCCAGCAGCTCTACCTCAGATACGCAGTATTTT
>TRBJ2-1|TRBD2|-|TRBV11-2
CASSRGLAGSYNEQFF
TGTGCCAGCAGCCGTGGACTAGCGGGATCCTACAATGAGCAGTTCTTC
>TRBJ1-5|-|once|TRBV19
CASSTDPRGYSNQPQHF
TGTGCCAGTAGTACCGACCCGAGGGGGTATAGCAATCAGCCCCAGCATTTT
>TRBJ2-7|TRBD1|-|TRBV27
CASSMRTGAYEQYF
TGTGCCAGCAGTATGAGGACAGGGGCCTACGAGCAGTACTTC
>TRBJ2-3|TRBD1|-|TRBV6-6
CASSYLPGQGTDTQYF
TGTGCCAGCAGTTACCTTCCGGGACAGGGCACAGATACGCAGTATTTT
>TRBJ2-7|-|-|TRBV4-1
CASSSRQGAYEQYF
TGCGCCAGCAGCTCCCGGCAGGGCGCCTACGAGCAGTACTTC
>TRBJ1-2|-|-|TRBV19
CASTPGPQVYGYTF
TGTGCCAGTACCCCTGGCCCCCAGGTTTATGGCTACACCTTC
>TRBJ2-3|-|-|TRBV7-2
CASSSSIPGDTQYF
TGTGCCAGCAGCTCCAGTATCCCCGGGGATACGCAGTATTTT
>TRBJ2-1|TRBD1|-|TRBV6-1
CASSPLGGAYNEQFF
TGTGCCAGCAGTCCCTTAGGGGGCGCGTACAATGAGCAGTTCTTC
>TRBJ2-7|TRBD1|-|TRBV5-1
CASTGQGAGSYEQYF
TGCGCCAGCACCGGACAGGGGGCAGGTTCCTACGAGCAGTACTTC
>TRBJ2-7|-|once|TRBV7-2
CASSLAGTGYEQYF
TGTGCCAGCAGCTTAGCGGGAACAGGGTACGAGCAGTACTTC
>TRBJ1-1|-|-|TRBV18
CASSPPEGGITEAFF
TGTGCCAGCTCACCACCCGAGGGGGGGATCACTGAAGCTTTCTTT
>TRBJ1-5|TRBD1|-|TRBV19
CASGQDRVGYQPQHF
TGTGCCAGTGGGCAGGACAGGGTGGGATACCAGCCCCAGCATTTT
>TRBJ1-5|-|-|TRBV19
CASSLSSGTRSNQPQHF
TGTGCCAGTAGTCTATCGTCCGGGACAAGGAGCAATCAGCCCCAGCATTTT
>TRBJ1-4|TRBD1|once|TRBV5-1
CASSLRTGSEKLFF
TGCGCCAGCAGCCTCCGGACAGGGAGTGAAAAACTGTTTTTT
>TRBJ2-3|-|-|TRBV14
CASSQDRGASTDTQYF
TGTGCCAGCAGCCAAGATAGGGGCGCTAGCACAGATACGCAGTATTTT
>TRBJ2-7|TRBD1|once|TRBV6-5
CASSYSTGDDEQYF
TGTGCCAGCAGTTACTCGACAGGGGACGACGAGCAGTACTTC
>TRBJ2-1|TRBD1|-|TRBV28
CASSFRDSNEQFF
TGTGCCAGCAGTTTCCGGGACAGCAATGAGCAGTTCTTC
>TRBJ2-1|TRBD2|-|TRBV2
CASSRGLAAYNEQFF
TGTGCCAGCAGTAGGGGCCTAGCGGCCTACAATGAGCAGTTCTTC
>TRBJ1-5|-|-|TRBV19
CASSIERLYSNQPQHF
TGTGCCAGTAGTATAGAACGCCTCTATAGCAATCAGCCCCAGCATTTT
>TRBJ2-7|-|-|TRBV7-6
CASSLVSGLAQSSYEQYF
TGTGCCAGCAGCTTAGTCTCCGGGCTAGCCCAGAGCTCCTACGAGCAGTACTTC
>TRBJ1-1|-|-|TRBV10-3
CAISESAGVTEAFF
TGTGCCATCAGTGAGTCCGCAGGGGTCACTGAAGCTTTCTTT
>TRBJ2-1|TRBD1|-|TRBV27
CASRITGGLSSYNEQFF
TGTGCCAGCAGGATCACAGGGGGATTGAGCTCCTACAATGAGCAGTTCTTC
>TRBJ1-2|TRBD1|-|TRBV30
CAWSATGEGYTF
TGTGCCTGGAGTGCCACAGGGGAAGGCTACACCTTC
>TRBJ1-2|-|-|TRBV29-1
CSVEVAGTAIYGYTF
TGCAGCGTTGAGGTCGCAGGCACAGCCATCTATGGCTACACCTTC
>TRBJ2-1|-|-|TRBV20-1
CSASDINEQFF
TGCAGTGCTAGTGACATCAATGAGCAGTTCTTC
>TRBJ2-5|-|-|TRBV4-1
CASSHVGEAETQYF
TGCGCCAGCAGCCACGTGGGAGAGGCAGAGACCCAGTACTTC
>TRBJ2-1|TRBD2|-|TRBV15
CATSTTSGKGNEQFF
TGTGCCACCAGCACGACTAGCGGGAAAGGAAATGAGCAGTTCTTC
>TRBJ2-4|TRBD2|-|TRBV9
CASSAGLAGVAAKNIQYF
TGTGCCAGCAGCGCGGGGCTAGCGGGAGTCGCAGCCAAAAACATTCAGTACTTC